This TCR beta chain originates from a study of beta chain features in type 1 diabetes. Study-wide results and caveats: The study found that naive, central memory and Treg TCRB repertoires appeared more similar in patients than in healthy donors. Shorter TCRB CDR3s, moderately but significantly so, marked every one of the four CD4+ subsets in Type 1 diabetes patients. VDJ junctions in type 1 diabetes patients carried more deletions and fewer insertions.

Sorting gave populations that all exceeded 98% purity. Remarks on this clone: Its target is not known.

Per germline, CDR1 SQVTM and CDR2 ANQGSEA. The CDR3 consists of 14 residues. V lost 7 bases and J lost 6, with 22 bases in between. What was sequenced were expressed TCRB transcripts, since all of the isolated RNA had been reverse transcribed. The method was immunoSEQ multiplex PCR; TCRdb's version includes in-frame clones alone and lacks a portion of them. The sample shows 240,000 or so clones, over 11% of them seen only once. The sample was naive CD4+ T cells from blood. This clonotype was obtained from a man aged 25 to 40 with type 1 diabetes. This sequence joins TRBV29-1 and TRBJ2-7; D is possibly TRBD1 (5 bases). CDR3 residues: CSASQGTNWGEQYF. CDR3 coding DNA: TGCAGCGCGTCTCAGGGAACCAACTGGGGCGAGCAGTACTTC.